Sequencing of this T cell receptor (beta chain) was carried out in a study of T cell repertoires in cytomegalovirus infection. Whole-study context: Public TCR beta signatures indicated both CMV infection and matching HLA type. General study findings and limits: Of the TCR beta families, the public ones yielded a cumulative frequency that identified carriers of CMV plus the relevant HLA. Ex vivo responses were dominated by HLA-C-restricted CMV-specific TCR beta clonotypes.

V lost 1 base to trimming and J lost 1 base; unmatched junction nucleotides: 7. Germline V CDR1 and CDR2: DFQATT, SNEGSKA (reference sequence). This CDR3 is built from 16 residues. With respect to this clonotype: Its antigen is undetermined.

TCRdb fed the reads into MiXCR, producing one record per CDR3 protein. Of approximately 500,000 distinct CDR3 sequences in the sample, about 17% were seen once. The J gene is TRBJ1-5, the V gene TRBV20-1; 7 positions match TRBD1. The sequenced sample was CD8+ T cells from PBMCs. The receptor was derived from a human donor in good health (CMV status not recorded). Some clones in this sample may be carry-over from other donors' samples. In nucleotides, the CDR3 is TGCAGTGCTAGAGTAACAGGGGATGGAAGCAATCAGCCCCAGCATTTT. Translation: CSARVTGDGSNQPQHF.